One and the same sample provided the 14 T cell receptor beta chains below, sequenced in a study of spatial heterogeneity in lung cancer. MiXCR was run by TCRdb on the 5' RACE reads, yielding one entry per CDR3 protein. The sample includes roughly 49,000 distinct CDR3 sequences, less than 9% seen only once; the top ten take approximately 2.6%. Indicated time point: sample taken at primary tumor resection. The study sequenced unsorted whole RNA from tumor, nontumor lung or frozen PBMC. Specimen: PBMCs, collected at surgery. The receptors stem from a female donor with early-stage non-small cell lung cancer.

This chain uses TRBV7-3 with TRBJ2-1, with D unclear. The ends were cut back, 0 bases at V and 7 bases at J, with 13 bases in the middle. CDR3 length: 15 amino acids. CDR1 and CDR2 from the germline V gene are SGHTA and FQGTGA. This CDR3 is CASSLTLQVGNEQFF. In nucleotides, the CDR3 is TGTGCCAGCAGCTTAACCCTCCAAGTAGGGAATGAGCAGTTCTTC.

With regard to this clonotype: A junction end diverges from the germline sequence, so it may reflect a read error. The rearrangement links TRBV4-3 to TRBJ1-6; D call uncertain. The CDR3 is 16 amino acids. Germline V gene sequence: CDR1 LGHNA, CDR2 YSLEER. The CDR3 region has the DNA TGCGTCAGCAGCCAAGAAGCACCCTCCTATAATTCACCCCTCCACTTT. It yields the protein CVSSQEAPSYNSPLHF.

This clonotype was found many times. This chain links TRBV4-2 with TRBJ2-1, with 8 bases matching TRBD2. Germline V gives CDR1 LGHNA, CDR2 YNFKEQ. The CDR3 sequence is 17 residues long. With V trimmed by 0 bases and J by 7 bases, 11 bases remained unmatched. CDR3 nucleotide sequence: TGTGCCAGCAGCCAAGACTTAGCGGGGTTACCACAGAATGAGCAGTTCTTC. Protein sequence: CASSQDLAGLPQNEQFF.

This clonotype was counted only a few times. V gene TRBV18 combines with J gene TRBJ2-1; 10 positions match TRBD2. Germline loops: CDR1 KGHSH, CDR2 LQKENI. The CDR3 runs to 15 residues. V lost 4 bases to trimming and J lost 4 bases; unmatched junction nucleotides: 4. The CDR3 reads CASSLGTSVYNEQFF. The CDR3 DNA is TGTGCCAGCTCACTTGGGACTAGCGTTTACAATGAGCAGTTCTTC.

This clonotype has ten or more counts. The chain joins TRBV11-2 to TRBJ2-1, with 9 bases that match TRBD2. J gave up 0 bases and V 7 bases, and 4 bases lay outside the gene matches. Germline CDR1 SGHAT, CDR2 FQNNGV. CDR3 length: 15 amino acids. The CDR3 is CASTLSGGSYNEQFF. In nucleotides, the CDR3 is TGTGCCAGCACCCTTAGCGGGGGCTCCTACAATGAGCAGTTCTTC.

This chain links TRBV28 with TRBJ2-3; no clear D. The CDR3 consists of 15 residues. Per germline, CDR1 MDHEN and CDR2 SYDVKM. V was cut by 3 bases and J by 2 bases, with 12 bases left in between. CDR3 amino acids: CASSLASIATDTQYF. The CDR3 region has the DNA TGTGCCAGCAGTTTGGCCAGCATTGCCACAGATACGCAGTATTTT.

The chain uses TRBV6-5 and TRBJ1-1; a possible D gene is TRBD1 (6 bases). Trimming shortened V by 0 bases and J by 8 bases, and 13 bases separated the two germline ends. The CDR3 has 14 amino acids. The germline CDR1 and CDR2 sequences are MNHEY and SVGAGI. CDR3 residues: CASSYSSGGFEAFF. Written as DNA, the CDR3 is TGTGCCAGCAGTTACTCGAGCGGGGGCTTCGAAGCTTTCTTT.

This clonotype was found many times. J is TRBJ2-3 and V is TRBV23-1; 14 bases agree with TRBD2. TRBV23-1 is sorted into the ORF group, with uncertain function. The CDR3 is 18 amino acids. J lost 6 bases, V lost 7 bases, and 15 bases had no gene match. CDR3 DNA: TGCGCCAGCATTAAGACTAGCGGGGGGGAAGACGTGGTGGATACGCAGTATTTT. It yields the protein CASIKTSGGEDVVDTQYF.

The table lists this clonotype with a few counts. The chain combines TRBV20-1 with TRBJ2-1; D is perhaps TRBD1 or TRBD2 (5 bases each). Germline-derived CDR1 and CDR2 are DFQATT and SNEGSKA (reference sequence). This CDR3 comprises 13 residues. The V end lost 5 bases, the J end lost 7 bases, and 15 bases lay between the germline ends. Written as DNA, the CDR3 is TGCAGTGCTCTGGGGACCCTAGGGAATGAGCAGTTCTTC. Amino acid sequence: CSALGTLGNEQFF.

This clonotype was seen a handful of times. V and J are TRBV7-2 and TRBJ2-1, with 12 positions matching TRBD2. The germline CDR1 and CDR2 sequences are SGHTA and FQGNSA. This CDR3 spans 17 amino acids. Losses at the gene ends were 5 bases for V and 10 bases for J; bases not matched to a gene: 15. This CDR3 reads CASSLQPPSGGALEQFF. The CDR3 DNA reads as TGTGCCAGCAGCCTCCAACCGCCTAGCGGGGGGGCTCTCGAGCAGTTCTTC.

The chain has TRBV7-6 and TRBJ2-7; D not certain. This CDR3 has 13 amino acids. CDR1 and CDR2 (germline): SGHVS, FNYEAQ. V was trimmed by 1 base and J by 3 bases, leaving 7 bases between them. The CDR3 reads CASSLGKNYEQYF. For the CDR3, the DNA is TGTGCCAGCAGCTTAGGGAAGAACTACGAGCAGTACTTC.

This clonotype was observed at least ten times. V and J are TRBV7-2 and TRBJ1-5; the D gene is possibly TRBD1 (6 bases). This CDR3 has 13 residues. The germline CDR1 and CDR2 sequences are SGHTA and FQGNSA. V lost 4 bases and J 5 bases, leaving 9 bases between the germline ends. The CDR3, as DNA: TGTGCCAGCAGCTGGGACACACATCAGCCCCAGCATTTT. Residues: CASSWDTHQPQHF.

In its sample, this clonotype was seen many times. The chain combines TRBV11-2 with TRBJ1-6, with D uncertain. The CDR3 spans 16 residues. Germline assignment: CDR1 SGHAT and CDR2 FQNNGV. The germline V and J ends were trimmed by 5 bases and 7 bases, with 18 bases remaining between them. CDR3 DNA: TGTGCCAGCAGCCTCCTGGAAAGCAGCCTAAATTCACCCCTCCACTTT. This translates into CASSLLESSLNSPLHF.

The chain employs TRBV5-1 and TRBJ1-2; D ambiguous. This CDR3 spans 12 amino acids. V gave up 4 bases and J gave up 4 bases, with 8 bases separating them. Germline lookup yields CDR1 SGHRS and CDR2 YFSETQ. The DNA for the CDR3 is TGCGCCAGCAGCGAGGCCTTCTATGGCTACACCTTC. Its translation is CASSEAFYGYTF.